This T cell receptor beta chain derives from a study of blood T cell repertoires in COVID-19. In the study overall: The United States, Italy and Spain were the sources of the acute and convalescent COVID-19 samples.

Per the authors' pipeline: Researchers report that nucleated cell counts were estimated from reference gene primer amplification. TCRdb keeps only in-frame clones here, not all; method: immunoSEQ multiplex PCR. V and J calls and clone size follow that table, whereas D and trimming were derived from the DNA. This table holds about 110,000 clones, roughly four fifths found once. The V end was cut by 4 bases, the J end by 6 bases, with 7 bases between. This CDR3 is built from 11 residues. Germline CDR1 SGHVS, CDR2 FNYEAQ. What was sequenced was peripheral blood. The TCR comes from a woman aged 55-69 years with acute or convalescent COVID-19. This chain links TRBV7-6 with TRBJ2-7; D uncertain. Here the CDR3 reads CASSSASEQYF. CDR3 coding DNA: TGTGCCAGCAGCTCAGCCTCCGAGCAGTACTTC. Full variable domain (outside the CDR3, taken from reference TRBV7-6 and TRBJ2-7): GAGVSQSPRYKVTKRGQDVALRCDPISGHVSLYWYRQALGQGPEFLTYFNYEAQQDKSGLPNDRFSAERPEGSISTLTIQRTEQRDSAMYRCASSSASEQYFGPGTRLTVT.